This TCR beta chain came from a study of blood T cell repertoires in COVID-19. About the study: Samples of COVID-19 (acute and convalescent) were obtained from the United States, Italy and Spain. Sources were T cells, B-cell-depleted T cells, or PBMCs; the material itself was cDNA or gDNA.

V shed 3 bases and J shed 1 base, with 9 bases lying between them. CDR3 length: 14 residues. Germline assignment: CDR1 LGHDT and CDR2 YNNKEL (reference sequence). Followed over time, Seattle patients had been enrolled while infection was active. As originally analysed: Reference gene primer amplification gave nucleated cell count estimates. Sequencing used immunoSEQ multiplex PCR; TCRdb keeps in-frame clones, though not all of them. D and trimming were read from the DNA, whereas the V and J calls and clone size are those reported in that table. The sample yields approximately 250,000 clones, roughly 85% seen once.

The rearrangement joins TRBV3-1 (or the pseudogene TRBV3-2) to TRBJ1-1; no reliable D call. Sequencing input: peripheral blood. The receptor's source is a man over 45 with COVID-19, enrolled during active disease. The CDR3 DNA is TGTGCCAGCAGCCAGGAGGGTTGGAACACTGAAGCTTTCTTT. This gives the protein CASSQEGWNTEAFF.